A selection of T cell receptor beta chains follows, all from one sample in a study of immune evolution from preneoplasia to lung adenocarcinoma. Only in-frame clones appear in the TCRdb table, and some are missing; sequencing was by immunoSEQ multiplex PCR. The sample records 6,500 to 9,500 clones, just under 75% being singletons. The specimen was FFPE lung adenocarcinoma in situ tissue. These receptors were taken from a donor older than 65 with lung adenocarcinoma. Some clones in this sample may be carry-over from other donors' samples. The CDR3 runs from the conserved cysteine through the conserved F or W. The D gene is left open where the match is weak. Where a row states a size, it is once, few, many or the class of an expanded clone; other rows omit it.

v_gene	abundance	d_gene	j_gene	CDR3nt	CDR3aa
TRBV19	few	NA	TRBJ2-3	TGTGCCAGTAGTTTTAGGACAGCCACAGATACGCAGTATTTT	CASSFRTATDTQYF
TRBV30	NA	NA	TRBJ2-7	TGTGCCTGGAGTCAGGAGGGGGTTGGTGTTGCCGAGCAGTACTTC	CAWSQEGVGVAEQYF
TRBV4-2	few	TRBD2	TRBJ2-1	TGTGCCAGCAGCCAAGACCGGGAGGGTTACAATGAGCAGTTCTTC	CASSQDREGYNEQFF
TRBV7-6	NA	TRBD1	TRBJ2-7	TGTGCCAGCAGCTTCCAGGACAGGGGCTACGAGCAGTACTTC	CASSFQDRGYEQYF
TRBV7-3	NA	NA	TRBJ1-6	TGTGCCAGCAGCTTAACCGGGACGGCCACCCTCCACTTT	CASSLTGTATLHF
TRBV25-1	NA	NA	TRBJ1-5	TGTGCCAGCAGTGAGCCCGGGGATAGCAATCAGCCCCAGCATTTT	CASSEPGDSNQPQHF
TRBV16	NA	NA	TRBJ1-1	TGTGCCAGCAGCCGCAAACAGGACACTGAAGCTTTCTTT	CASSRKQDTEAFF
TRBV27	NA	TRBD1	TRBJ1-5	TGTGCCAGCAGTCGTCGAGACAGGGCCGAAGATCAGCCCCAGCATTTT	CASSRRDRAEDQPQHF
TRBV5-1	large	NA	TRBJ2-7	TGCGCCAGCAGCTTGTCTGACGGGGCTGCCTACGAGCAGTACTTC	CASSLSDGAAYEQYF
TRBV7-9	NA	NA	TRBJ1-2	TGTGCCAGCAGCTTAGGTTCCGGAAATGGCTACACCTTC	CASSLGSGNGYTF
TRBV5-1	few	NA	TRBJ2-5	TGCGCCAGCAGCCCCACCGGAGGAGGGCGGGAGACCCAGTACTTC	CASSPTGGGRETQYF
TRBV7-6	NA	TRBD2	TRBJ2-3	TGTGCCAGCAGCTCGGGACTAGGGATAGATACGCAGTATTTT	CASSSGLGIDTQYF
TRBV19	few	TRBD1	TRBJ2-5	TGTGCCAGTAGAGCAGGGGGCCGAGAGACCCAGTACTTC	CASRAGGRETQYF
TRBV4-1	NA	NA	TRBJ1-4	TGCGCCAGCAGCCAAGAAACTCGGGCAGTGGAGACGAGAATGAAAAGGCTGTTTTTT	CASSQETRAVETRMKRLFF
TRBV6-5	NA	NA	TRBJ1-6	TGTGCCAGCAGTTACTTTAGGACAGACTCACCCCTCCACTTT	CASSYFRTDSPLHF
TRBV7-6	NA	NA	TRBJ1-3	TGTGCCAGCAGCTTATACGAGGGTACTGGAAACACCATATATTTT	CASSLYEGTGNTIYF
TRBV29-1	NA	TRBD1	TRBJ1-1	TGCAGCGTTGGACAGGGGGTTACGTACACTGAAGCTTTCTTT	CSVGQGVTYTEAFF
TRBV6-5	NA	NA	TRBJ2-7	TGTGCCAGCAGTTACTCGTTATTGTACTCCTACGAGCAGTACTTC	CASSYSLLYSYEQYF
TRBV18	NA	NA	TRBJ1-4	TGTGCCAGCTCACCGGGGGGGACGGATGAAAAACTGTTTTTT	CASSPGGTDEKLFF
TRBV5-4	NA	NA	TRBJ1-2	TGTGCCTGTCTAGGGGGAGGAGGCTACACCTTC	CACLGGGGYTF
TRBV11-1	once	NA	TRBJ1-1	TGTGCCAGCAGCATTGGGACGTCGGCCACAGCTTTCTTT	CASSIGTSATAFF
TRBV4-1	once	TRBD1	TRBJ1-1	TGCGCCAGCAGCCAAGATCCCCGGACAGGGGGCACTGAAGCTTTCTTT	CASSQDPRTGGTEAFF
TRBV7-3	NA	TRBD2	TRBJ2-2	TGTGCCAGCAGTCCTACTAGCGGGGTCAACACCGGGGAGCTGTTTTTT	CASSPTSGVNTGELFF
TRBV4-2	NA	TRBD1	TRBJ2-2	TGTGCCAGCGGGAGGGGACAGGGTTCGACCGGGGAGCTGTTTTTT	CASGRGQGSTGELFF
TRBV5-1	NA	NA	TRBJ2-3	TGCGCCAGCACAAGACCGGGGCGCACAGATACGCAGTATTTT	CASTRPGRTDTQYF
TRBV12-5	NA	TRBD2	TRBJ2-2	TGTGCTAGTGGTTTGGCGGCGGGAGTTGAGGAGCTGTTTTTT	CASGLAAGVEELFF
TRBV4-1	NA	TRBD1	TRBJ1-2	TGCGCCAGCAGCCAAGCTACAGGGGGCTTCTATGGCTACACCTTC	CASSQATGGFYGYTF
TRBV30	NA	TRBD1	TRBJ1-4	TGTGCCTGGAGGGAAGGACAGGGAATTAATGAAAAACTGTTTTTT	CAWREGQGINEKLFF
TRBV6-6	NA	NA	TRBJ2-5	TGTGCCATCAGTGGGGCAGGGCAGGAGACCCAGTACTTC	CAISGAGQETQYF
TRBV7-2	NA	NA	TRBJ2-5	TGTGCCAGCAGCTCCAGCGGGACCCAGGGGGGGGAGACCCAGTACTTC	CASSSSGTQGGETQYF
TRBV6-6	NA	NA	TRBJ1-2	TGTGCCAGCAGTTACGGGGGCGGGGGCGCGGATGGCTACACCTTC	CASSYGGGGADGYTF
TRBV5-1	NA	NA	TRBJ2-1	TGCGCCAGCAGCTTGAGTTTGGCGGGGGAGCAGTTCTTC	CASSLSLAGEQFF
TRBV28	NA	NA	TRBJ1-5	TGTGCCAGCAGCCCCAGGGAGGCAGGGGATTGGTACCAGCCCCAGCATTTT	CASSPREAGDWYQPQHF
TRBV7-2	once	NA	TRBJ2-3	TGTGCCAGCAGCTTACTCGGAGGGGACAGCACAGATACGCAGTATTTT	CASSLLGGDSTDTQYF
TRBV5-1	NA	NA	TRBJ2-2	TGCGCCAGCAGCTTGGGGGGTTTCACCGGGGAGCTGTTTTTT	CASSLGGFTGELFF
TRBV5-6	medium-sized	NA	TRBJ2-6	TGTGCCAGCAGCTTGCGGTCTGGGGCCAACGTCCTGACTTTC	CASSLRSGANVLTF
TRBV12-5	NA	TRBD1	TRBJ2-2	TGTGCTAGTGGTTTGGTACAGGGGTACACCGGGGAGCTGTTTTTT	CASGLVQGYTGELFF
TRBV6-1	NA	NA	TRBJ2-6	TGTGCCAGCAGTGATTACCAGGGAGGCTCCCCTTCTGGGGCCAACGTCCTGACTTTC	CASSDYQGGSPSGANVLTF
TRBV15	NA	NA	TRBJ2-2	TGTGCCACCAGCAGAGTAGGGGGGACGAACACCGGGGAGCTGTTTTTT	CATSRVGGTNTGELFF
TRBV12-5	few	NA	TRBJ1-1	TGTGCTAGTGGTCCCCAGACTGGGCGCACTGAAGCTTTCTTT	CASGPQTGRTEAFF
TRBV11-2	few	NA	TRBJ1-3	TGTGCCAGCAGCCCGCTTGGCGGAAACACCATATATTTT	CASSPLGGNTIYF
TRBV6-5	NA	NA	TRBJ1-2	TGTGCCAGCAGCCGGGGCCGCGGGTATGGCTACACCTTC	CASSRGRGYGYTF
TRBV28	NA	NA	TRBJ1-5	TGTGCCAGCAGAGATCCCCCCAATCAGCCCCAGCATTTT	CASRDPPNQPQHF
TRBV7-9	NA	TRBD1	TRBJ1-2	TGTGCCAGCAGCTTAACGCAGGGGGCTGGTGGCTACACCTTC	CASSLTQGAGGYTF
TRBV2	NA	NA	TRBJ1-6	TGTGCCAGCAGTGAACAGAATAATTCACCCCTCCACTTT	CASSEQNNSPLHF
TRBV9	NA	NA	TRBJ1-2	TGTGCCAGCACCTCGGATGAAGGGGTGGCGGGCTACACCTTC	CASTSDEGVAGYTF
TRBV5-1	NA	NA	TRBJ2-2	TGCGCCAGCAGCTTGGCCAGGGCTGTGAACACCGGGGAGCTGTTTTTT	CASSLARAVNTGELFF
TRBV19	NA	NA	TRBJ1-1	TGTGCCAGTAGTATAGCGGTGAACACTGAAGCTTTCTTT	CASSIAVNTEAFF
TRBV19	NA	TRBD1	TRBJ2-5	TGTGCCAGTAGTAACGACAGGGATCCGGGGGAGACCCAGTACTTC	CASSNDRDPGETQYF
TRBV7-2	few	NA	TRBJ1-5	TGTGCCAGCAGCTTAGCATCTGGCGGCGGTGCAGTGCCCCAGCATTTT	CASSLASGGGAVPQHF
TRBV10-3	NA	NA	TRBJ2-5	TGTGCCATCAGTGAAGATATTGAGACCCAGTACTTC	CAISEDIETQYF
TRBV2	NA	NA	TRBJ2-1	TGTGCCAGTGAGCTTGGACAGTACAATGAGCAGTTCTTC	CASELGQYNEQFF